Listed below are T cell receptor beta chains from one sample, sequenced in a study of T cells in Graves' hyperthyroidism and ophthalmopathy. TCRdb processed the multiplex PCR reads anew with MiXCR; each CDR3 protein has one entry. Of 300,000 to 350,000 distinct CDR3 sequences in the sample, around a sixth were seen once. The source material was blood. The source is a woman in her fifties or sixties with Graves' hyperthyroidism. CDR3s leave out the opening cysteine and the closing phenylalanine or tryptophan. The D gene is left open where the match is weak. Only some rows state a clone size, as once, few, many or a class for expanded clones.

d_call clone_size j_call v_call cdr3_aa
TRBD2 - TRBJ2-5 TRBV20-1 SARGMGGMETQY
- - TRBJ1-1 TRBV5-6 ASSPGGAGWYSAF
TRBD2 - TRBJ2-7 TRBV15 ATSRRGGAYEQY
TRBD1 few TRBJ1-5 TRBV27 ASPMGQLTQPQH
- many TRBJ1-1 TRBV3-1 ASSQDYTEAF
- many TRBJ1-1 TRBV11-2 ASSLAYGEAF
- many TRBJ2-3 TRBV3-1 ASSQDRRSVDTQY
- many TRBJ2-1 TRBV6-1 ASSEISGVSNEQF
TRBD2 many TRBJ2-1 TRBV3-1 ASSPEGLAASGNEQF
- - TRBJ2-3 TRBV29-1 SAYGRGTDTQY
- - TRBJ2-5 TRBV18 ASSPAPGETQY
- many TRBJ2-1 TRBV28 ASSRGGGNEQF
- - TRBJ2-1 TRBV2 ASCGTYNEQF
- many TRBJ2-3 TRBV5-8 ASSLGLGVLTDTQY
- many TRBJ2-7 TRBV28 ASSLAGFGPYEQY
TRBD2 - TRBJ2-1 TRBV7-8 ASSLGLAGGLGDEQF
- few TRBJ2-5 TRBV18 ASSPGATVGETQY
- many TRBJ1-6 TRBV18 ASSPDTGLGSPLH
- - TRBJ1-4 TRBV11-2 ASSLAGGGYEKLF
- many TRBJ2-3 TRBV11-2 ASSTRQTDTQY
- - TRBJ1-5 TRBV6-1 ASSDRSGYQPQH
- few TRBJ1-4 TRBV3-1 ASSQEQINEKLF
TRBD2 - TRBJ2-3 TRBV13 ASSPPAGAGGPMADTQY
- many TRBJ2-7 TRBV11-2 ASSLGGGSSYEQY
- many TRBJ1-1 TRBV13 ASSFGQGLNTEAF
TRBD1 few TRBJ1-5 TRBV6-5 ASSYGQGGQPQH
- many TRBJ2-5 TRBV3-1 ASSPRPPETQY
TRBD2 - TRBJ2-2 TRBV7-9 ASSGWTSGGLNTGELF
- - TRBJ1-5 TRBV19 ASSIQTRNPNQPQH
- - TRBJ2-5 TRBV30 ARSPGATRAQY
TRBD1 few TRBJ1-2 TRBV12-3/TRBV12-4 ASSPTGGHYGYT
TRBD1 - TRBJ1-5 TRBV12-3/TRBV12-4 ASSINRGNQPQH
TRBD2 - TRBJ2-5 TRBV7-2 ASSLGFIAGQETQY
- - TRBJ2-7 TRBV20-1 SVQDSSILEQY
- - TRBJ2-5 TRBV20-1 SAIDETQY
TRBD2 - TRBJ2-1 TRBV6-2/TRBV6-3 ASRRAAGVPPYNEQF
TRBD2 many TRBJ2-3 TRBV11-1 ASSLEGFSGSRADTQY
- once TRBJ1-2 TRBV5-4 ASSSFQTSPNYGYT
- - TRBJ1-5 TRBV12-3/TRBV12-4 ASSLLGAGQPQH
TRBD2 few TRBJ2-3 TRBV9 ASSLRGLADITDTQY